The next 17 T cell receptor beta chains were all read from a single sample in a study of blood T cell repertoires in COVID-19 (TCRdb year 2020). Libraries were built with the immunoSEQ multiplex PCR assay. Sourced from immuneACCESS, this table was stored by TCRdb with only in-frame sequences that have V and J called. A share of the clones is absent; for the studies checked, an unresolved V gene accounts for under half, and the remainder has no known explanation. This sample gives 390,000 or so clones in total; more than 80% of them show up just once. The ten largest clonotypes hold less than 1.2% of the sample. Sequencing was carried out using PBMCs or T cells enriched from blood (not recorded which). The receptors here all came from a man aged 18 to 35 who had recovered from COVID-19.

The CDR3 sequence is CASSPPYPGGNNEQFF. DNA for the CDR3: TGTGCCAGCTCACCACCGTATCCGGGAGGGAACAATGAGCAGTTCTTC. The chain has TRBV18 and TRBJ2-1, with 8 nucleotides matching TRBD2. Germline V gives CDR1 KGHSH, CDR2 LQKENI. The junction had 6 bases not matched to a gene; V was cut back by 0 bases and J by 5 bases. There are 16 residues in the CDR3.

This clone was recorded only once. This CDR3 is CASSQVAAQGYTF. The CDR3 coding sequence is TGTGCCAGCAGCCAAGTGGCGGCTCAAGGCTACACCTTC. The chain links TRBV14 to TRBJ1-2; no reliable D call. The germline V and J ends were trimmed by 1 base and 8 bases, with 11 bases remaining between them. The CDR3 has 13 residues. Germline assignment: CDR1 SGHDN and CDR2 FVKESK.

The V gene is TRBV5-1, the J gene TRBJ1-2; TRBD1 might be the D (6 bases). V was shortened by 4 bases and J by 0 bases, with 13 bases between the two germline ends. Germline lookup yields CDR1 SGHRS and CDR2 YFSETQ. There are 15 residues in the CDR3. The CDR3 here is CASSPRTETNYGYTF. The CDR3 DNA reads TGCGCCAGCAGCCCTCGGACAGAGACTAACTATGGCTACACCTTC.

V and J are TRBV27 and TRBJ1-1, with D possibly matching TRBD1 (5 bases). The V and J ends lost 6 bases and 1 base respectively, with 12 bases between them. The germline V gene encodes CDR1 MNHEY and CDR2 SMNVEV (reference sequence). CDR3 size: 14 residues. The CDR3, as DNA: TGTGCCAGCAGCCGAACGACAGCGAACACTGAAGCTTTCTTT. Encoded protein: CASSRTTANTEAFF.

This clone was found once. The chain employs TRBV2 and TRBJ1-5, with TRBD1 matching over 9 bases. Germline CDR1 SNHLY, CDR2 FYNNEI. V was clipped by 3 bases and J by 0 bases; unmatched bases: 6. The CDR3 is 17 amino acids. The CDR3 reads CASSDRQGVGSNQPQHF. CDR3 nucleotides: TGTGCCAGCAGTGACCGACAGGGGGTTGGTAGCAATCAGCCCCAGCATTTT.

This clone was seen a few times. CDR3 region: CASSREVTNTGELFF. The CDR3 DNA reads TGCGCCAGCAGTCGTGAGGTAACGAACACCGGGGAGCTGTTTTTT. The rearrangement links TRBV5-1 to TRBJ2-2; D unresolved. The CDR3 covers 15 residues. Deletions cut 5 bases from V and 0 bases from J, with 11 bases between. Germline V gives CDR1 SGHRS, CDR2 YFSETQ.

This chain joins TRBV7-3 and TRBJ2-1; TRBD1 matches at 8 bases. The CDR3 consists of 17 residues. Germline values: CDR1 SGHTA, CDR2 FQGTGA. The V segment lost 5 bases and the J segment 0 bases; nucleotides outside the gene matches: 9. CDR3 amino acids: CASSQTHRGTSYNEQFF. The CDR3 DNA is TGTGCCAGCAGCCAAACCCACAGGGGGACCTCCTACAATGAGCAGTTCTTC.

The chain joins TRBV6-6 to TRBJ2-7; possibly TRBD2 for D (5 bases). The V end was cut by 2 bases, the J end by 6 bases, with 20 bases between. Germline V gives CDR1 MNHNY, CDR2 SVGAGI (reference sequence). This CDR3 contains 16 residues. CDR3 in amino acids: CASSYAREGPAGEQYF. The CDR3 DNA sequence: TGTGCCAGCAGTTACGCAAGGGAAGGGCCCGCGGGCGAGCAGTACTTC.

The chain recombines TRBV7-8 with TRBJ1-1, with D possibly being TRBD1 (5 bases). V was cut by 2 bases and J by 3 bases, with 19 bases left in between. Germline values: CDR1 SGHVS, CDR2 FQNEAQ. The CDR3 length is 17 residues. CDR3 sequence: CASSLLIGGGSYTEAFF. The CDR3, as DNA: TGTGCCAGCAGCTTATTGATCGGGGGTGGATCGTACACTGAAGCTTTCTTT.

This clone was observed a single time. The chain has TRBV5-1 and TRBJ2-7, with a possible D match to TRBD2 (6 bases). Per the germline V gene, CDR1 is SGHRS and CDR2 is YFSETQ. Trimming removed 9 bases at V and 2 bases at J, with 18 bases between. This CDR3 region has 14 residues. The CDR3 DNA reads TGCGCCACCAAACCCGGGACGGGAGCCTACGAGCAGTACTTC. Its translation: CATKPGTGAYEQYF. Using reference TRBV5-1 and TRBJ2-7 for the parts outside the CDR3, the full variable domain is KAGVTQTPRYLIKTRGQQVTLSCSPISGHRSVSWYQQTPGQGLQFLFEYFSETQRNKGNFPGRFSGRQFSNSRSEMNVSTLELGDSALYLCATKPGTGAYEQYFGPGTRLTVT.

This clone has a handful of counts. J is TRBJ1-1 and V is TRBV18, with 9 bases that match TRBD1. CDR1 and CDR2 (germline): KGHSH, LQKENI. With V trimmed by 3 bases and J by 5 bases, 10 bases remained unmatched. The CDR3 covers 16 residues. The DNA of the CDR3 is TGTGCCAGCTCACCCTTCACTTGGACAGGGGAGACTGAAGCTTTCTTT. Translated: CASSPFTWTGETEAFF.

The chain couples TRBV7-9 to TRBJ2-5; 7 bases fit TRBD2. This CDR3 contains 15 residues. CDR1 is SEHNR and CDR2 is FQNEAQ in the germline V gene (reference sequence). The V and J ends lost 5 bases and 4 bases, in that order; junction bases with no gene match: 10. The chain's CDR3 is CASSAPGGGGETQYF. DNA of the CDR3: TGTGCCAGCAGCGCCCCGGGCGGGGGAGGAGAGACCCAGTACTTC.

The chain is built from TRBV3-1 (or the pseudogene TRBV3-2) and TRBJ2-2, with TRBD1 matching over 8 bases. The length of the CDR3 is 14 residues. Per the germline V gene, CDR1 is LGHDT and CDR2 is YNNKEL (reference sequence). With 1 base clipped from V and 9 bases from J, the junction kept 4 bases outside the gene matches. CDR3 in amino acids: CASSQGRQGRELFF. Written as DNA, the CDR3 is TGTGCCAGCAGCCAAGGACGACAGGGGCGGGAGCTGTTTTTT.

V is TRBV7-3 and J is TRBJ2-1, with TRBD2 matching 10 bases. Germline CDR1 SGHTA, CDR2 FQGTGA. This CDR3 has 17 amino acids. The trim removed 4 bases at V and 7 bases at J, leaving 13 bases unmatched. The CDR3 region has the DNA TGTGCCAGCAGCTCACTACCTATAGCGGGGGGCTTTAATGAGCAGTTCTTC. This translates into CASSSLPIAGGFNEQFF.

The rearrangement links TRBV18 to TRBJ1-2; 10 bases fit TRBD1. The CDR3 consists of 17 residues. After removal of 2 bases from V and 3 bases from J, the junction contained 9 bases not matched to a gene. The germline CDR1 and CDR2 sequences are KGHSH and LQKENI. The CDR3 region is CASSPGFRDRGDYGYTF. The CDR3 DNA follows: TGTGCCAGCTCACCAGGATTCCGGGACAGGGGTGACTATGGCTACACCTTC.

The rearrangement uses TRBV18 and TRBJ2-5; 9 bases are shared with TRBD1. CDR3 length: 14 amino acids. With V trimmed by 6 bases and J by 3 bases, 5 bases remained unmatched. Germline-derived CDR1 and CDR2 are KGHSH and LQKENI. The DNA of the CDR3 is TGTGCCAGCTCGCAGACAGGGGGGGAAGAGACCCAGTACTTC. Translation: CASSQTGGEETQYF.

The chain links TRBV18 to TRBJ1-4; D not certain. In germline, CDR1 is KGHSH, CDR2 LQKENI. The CDR3 is made up of 13 amino acids. Trimming took 2 bases from V and 7 from J, leaving 8 bases between them. The CDR3 DNA reads as TGTGCCAGCTCACCAGACATGGTTGAAAAACTGTTTTTT. This sequence encodes CASSPDMVEKLFF.